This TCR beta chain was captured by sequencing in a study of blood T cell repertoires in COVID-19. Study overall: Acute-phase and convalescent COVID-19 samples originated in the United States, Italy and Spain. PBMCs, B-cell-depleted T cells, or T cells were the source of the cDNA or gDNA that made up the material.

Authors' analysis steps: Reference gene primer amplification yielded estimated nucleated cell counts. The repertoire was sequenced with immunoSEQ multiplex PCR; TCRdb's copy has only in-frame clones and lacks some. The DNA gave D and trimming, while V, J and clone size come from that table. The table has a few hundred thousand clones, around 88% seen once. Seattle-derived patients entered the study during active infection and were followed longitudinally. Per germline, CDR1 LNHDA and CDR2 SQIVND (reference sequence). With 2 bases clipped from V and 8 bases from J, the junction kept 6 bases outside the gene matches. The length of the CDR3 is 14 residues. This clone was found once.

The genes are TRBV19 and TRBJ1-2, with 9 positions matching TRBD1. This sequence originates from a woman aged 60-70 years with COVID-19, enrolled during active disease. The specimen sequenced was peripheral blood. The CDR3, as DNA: TGTGCCAGTAGTATATGGGACAGGGAGAGCGGCTACACCTTC. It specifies CASSIWDRESGYTF.